This TCR beta chain came from a study of T-cell memory formation after mild COVID-19. TCRdb itself ran the 5' RACE reads through MiXCR, one entry per CDR3 protein. The data hold under 200,000 distinct CDR3 sequences, with roughly 28% observed a single time. This clonotype was counted a few times. As yet, its antigen is unknown. Study-wide results and caveats: Contracting CD4+ clones were located mainly in CM and EM, and CD8+ clones in EMRA.

CDR3 length equals 16 residues. Trimming removed 8 bases at V and 0 bases at J, with 16 bases between. CDR1 LNHDA and CDR2 SQIVND come from the germline V gene (reference sequence). This chain links TRBV19 with TRBJ2-2; D gene ambiguous. This clonotype was obtained from an adult woman who had mild COVID-19 (a few samples of this study predate the infection). Cell type and time point are not known. The sample consisted of PBMCs or a T cell subset sorted from them (not recorded which). The CDR3 here is CASWVGGIANTGELFF. The CDR3 DNA is TGTGCCAGTTGGGTAGGTGGGATTGCGAACACCGGGGAGCTGTTTTTT.